The rows below give T cell receptor beta chains drawn from one sample of a study of shared clonotypes between healthy human individuals. Profiling relied on immunoSEQ multiplex PCR, and the TCRdb table lists in-frame clones only, not all of them. The sample has roughly 2.2 million clones; about 90% are singletons. Sequenced input: naive CD4+ T cells from PBMCs. The receptors originated from a young man in good health. Some clones in this sample may be carry-over from other donors' samples. Each CDR3 is given with its conserved first and last residue. The order of the fields is clone size, D gene, V gene, J gene, CDR3 DNA, CDR3 protein. The D gene is left open where the match is weak. The listing skips clone size in some rows; elsewhere it reads once, few, many or a size class.

>.|TRBD2|TRBV25-1|TRBJ2-3
TGTGCCAGCAGTGCCCGACTAGCGGGAGTGGCAGATACGCAGTATTTT
CASSARLAGVADTQYF
>.|.|TRBV7-2|TRBJ1-1
TGTGCCAGCAGCTTAGCCCCGAAAACTGAAGCTTTCTTT
CASSLAPKTEAFF
>once|TRBD2|TRBV11-2|TRBJ2-1
TGTGCCAGCAGCTCACTAGCGGGTGCCCCCCCTGAGCAGTTCTTC
CASSSLAGAPPEQFF
>.|.|TRBV28|TRBJ1-5
TGTGCCAGCAGTTCCAGGGTGGTTCAGCCCCAGCATTTT
CASSSRVVQPQHF
>few|.|TRBV5-5|TRBJ2-7
TGTGCCAGCAGCTCCGGGATCTACTCGCGGGAGCAGTACTTC
CASSSGIYSREQYF
>.|.|TRBV11-2|TRBJ1-2
TGTGCCAGCAGCTTAGGTCGAGGGAACTATGGCTACACCTTC
CASSLGRGNYGYTF
>.|TRBD2|TRBV5-1|TRBJ2-7
TGCGCCAGCAGCCTGTTGGCTAGCGGCTTTGTCGAGCAGTACTTC
CASSLLASGFVEQYF
>.|TRBD2|TRBV7-3|TRBJ2-1
TGTGCCAGCAGCTTATCCCCGGGACTAGTGGGCAATGAGCAGTTCTTC
CASSLSPGLVGNEQFF
>.|.|TRBV27|TRBJ1-1
TGTGCCAGCACCTCACGGCAGGGTAATGAAGCTTTCTTT
CASTSRQGNEAFF
>.|TRBD1|TRBV5-6|TRBJ2-7
TGTGCCAGCAGCTTTACCGGGACAGGGCGGTACGAGCAGTACTTC
CASSFTGTGRYEQYF
>.|.|TRBV5-1|TRBJ2-6
TGCGCCAGCAGCGAGGGTTTGGGGGCCAACGTCCTGACTTTC
CASSEGLGANVLTF
>.|.|TRBV27|TRBJ2-7
TGTGCCAGCAGTTTAAACCGTGACAGCTACGAGCAGTACTTC
CASSLNRDSYEQYF
>.|TRBD2|TRBV5-6|TRBJ2-1
TGTGCCAGCAGCCTACGCGGGGGTTCTTACAATGAGCAGTTCTTC
CASSLRGGSYNEQFF
>.|TRBD2|TRBV6-5|TRBJ2-1
TGTGCCAGCAGTTACCCGACTAGCGGGAGAGGTGAGCAGTTCTTC
CASSYPTSGRGEQFF
>.|.|TRBV28|TRBJ2-4
TGTGCCAGCAGCCCTAGGGTGGCTAAAAACATTCAGTACTTC
CASSPRVAKNIQYF
>once|TRBD2|TRBV15|TRBJ2-7
TGTGCCACCAGCAGAGATCCTGGCGGGAGGGCCAACGAGCAGTACTTC
CATSRDPGGRANEQYF
>.|.|TRBV11-2|TRBJ2-2
TGTGCCAGCAGCGGGAGACCGAACACCGGGGAGCTGTTTTTT
CASSGRPNTGELFF
>.|.|TRBV5-6|TRBJ2-5
TGTGCCAGCAGCCCCGGTCCTCCCCCACAAGAGACCCAGTACTTC
CASSPGPPPQETQYF
>.|.|TRBV29-1|TRBJ1-2
TGCAGCGTTATAGAGGGCTACACCTTC
CSVIEGYTF
>.|TRBD1|TRBV4-3|TRBJ2-7
TGCGCCAGCAGCCGAGACGGCGGTATGGGACAGCTATCCCCCTACGAGCAGTACTTC
CASSRDGGMGQLSPYEQYF
>.|TRBD1|TRBV5-1|TRBJ2-2
TGCGCCAGCAGCTTGGCTGGACAGGGGAACACCGGGGAGCTGTTTTTT
CASSLAGQGNTGELFF
>.|TRBD1|TRBV28|TRBJ2-3
TGTGCCACCCGGACAGGGGTGGTAGATACGCAGTATTTT
CATRTGVVDTQYF
>.|.|TRBV11-1|TRBJ1-4
TGTGCCAGCAGCTCTCTTCAGGACAGAGGCCTCGGAAAACTGTTTTTT
CASSSLQDRGLGKLFF
>.|TRBD1|TRBV7-9|TRBJ2-4
TGTGCCAGCAGCGCTACAGGGGACATTCAGTACTTC
CASSATGDIQYF
>.|.|TRBV2|TRBJ2-3
TGTGCCAGCAGTCAACGATTCCCGGGCACAGATACGCAGTATTTT
CASSQRFPGTDTQYF
>.|TRBD2|TRBV5-5|TRBJ2-7
TGTGCCAGCACTGGAACTAGCGACTCCTACGAGCAGTACTTC
CASTGTSDSYEQYF
>.|TRBD2|TRBV29-1|TRBJ2-1
TGCAGCGAAATCAGCGGGAGTACCTACAATGAGCAGTTCTTC
CSEISGSTYNEQFF
>.|.|TRBV2|TRBJ1-3
TGTGCCAGCAGCGTATTGGGATCCAGGGGAAGCGGAAACACCATATATTTT
CASSVLGSRGSGNTIYF
>few|.|TRBV2|TRBJ1-2
TGTGCCAGCAGGACGACCGGCGGCTACACCTTC
CASRTTGGYTF
>.|TRBD1|TRBV2|TRBJ1-1
TGTGCCAGCAGTATGGACAGGGGCCCCGAAGCTTTCTTT
CASSMDRGPEAFF
>.|TRBD1|TRBV10-3|TRBJ2-6
TGTGCCATCAGGAGGGGGCCAACCGGTGGGGCCAACGTCCTGACTTTC
CAIRRGPTGGANVLTF
>.|.|TRBV19|TRBJ1-2
TGTGCCAGTAGTATCGCCTCTTACTATGGCTACACCTTC
CASSIASYYGYTF
>.|.|TRBV7-2|TRBJ2-1
TGTGCCAGCAGCTTAGCGGCATACAATGAGCAGTTCTTC
CASSLAAYNEQFF
>.|.|TRBV25-1|TRBJ2-7
TGTGCCAGCAGGAAGGGACGGATTTACGAGCAGTACTTC
CASRKGRIYEQYF
>.|.|TRBV4-1|TRBJ1-1
TGCGCCAGCAGCCTTCACAGGGCAGGCACTGAAGCTTTCTTT
CASSLHRAGTEAFF
>.|TRBD2|TRBV5-4|TRBJ2-2
TGTGCCAGCAGCCCGAAGTCTAGCGGGAGTAAATCGACCACCGGGGAGCTGTTTTTT
CASSPKSSGSKSTTGELFF
>.|TRBD1|TRBV5-5|TRBJ1-3
TGTGCCAGCAGCCAAAGGGAGAACTGGACAGGTACCATATATTTT
CASSQRENWTGTIYF
>.|.|TRBV2|TRBJ2-1
TGTGCCAGCAGTGGCATCAGCTCCTACAATGAGCAGTTCTTC
CASSGISSYNEQFF
>.|.|TRBV5-1|TRBJ2-6
TGCGCCAGCAGCTTGTCCCCGGTCTCTGGGGCCAACGTCCTGACTTTC
CASSLSPVSGANVLTF
>.|.|TRBV2|TRBJ2-3
TGTGCCAGCAATGGCCCGGGGGGCACAGATACGCAGTATTTT
CASNGPGGTDTQYF
>.|TRBD2|TRBV7-2|TRBJ2-7
TGTGCCAGCAGCTTAGCGCCTAGCGGGAGGGTTGAGCAGTACTTC
CASSLAPSGRVEQYF
>.|.|TRBV13|TRBJ2-3
TGTGCCAGCAGCTTAGATAGAGGTCTCGATACGCAGTATTTT
CASSLDRGLDTQYF
>once|.|TRBV4-1|TRBJ1-4
TGCGCCAGCAGCCAACTGGGGGGGGCAACTAATGAAAAACTGTTTTTT
CASSQLGGATNEKLFF
>.|.|TRBV5-1|TRBJ1-1
TGCGCCAGCAGCTCCTTTTCGCTGCGCACTGAAGCTTTCTTT
CASSSFSLRTEAFF
>.|.|TRBV5-1|TRBJ2-6
TGCGCCAGCAGCCCTGAATTACATAGCTCTGGGGCCAACGTCCTGACTTTC
CASSPELHSSGANVLTF
>once|TRBD2|TRBV11-2|TRBJ2-7
TGTGCCAGCAGCTTGACTAGCGGGATCTCCGAGCAGTACTTC
CASSLTSGISEQYF
>.|.|TRBV28|TRBJ2-2
TGTGCCAGCAGACTTCGGACGGTGAACACCGGGGAGCTGTTTTTT
CASRLRTVNTGELFF
>.|.|TRBV28|TRBJ1-4
TGTTTTGTCGGACGAAGGACTAATGAAAAACTGTTTTTT
CFVGRRTNEKLFF
>.|.|TRBV5-1|TRBJ2-7
TGCGCCAGCAGTCCCACACTAGCCCCCGAGGCCTACGAGCAGTACTTC
CASSPTLAPEAYEQYF
>.|TRBD1|TRBV29-1|TRBJ1-1
TGCAGCGTGGACCGGGACAGGGGTGGTGAAGCTTTCTTT
CSVDRDRGGEAFF
>.|.|TRBV5-1|TRBJ2-3
TGCGCCAGCGCCGCTGGGGCCCCCACAGATACGCAGTATTTT
CASAAGAPTDTQYF
>.|TRBD2|TRBV11-1|TRBJ2-7
TGTGCCAGCAGCTTAGAGGCCTCCGCGGGAGGTATCTACGAGCAGTACTTC
CASSLEASAGGIYEQYF
>.|TRBD2|TRBV19|TRBJ2-7
TGTGCCAGTAGTATAGCTCTAGCGGGAGGACCCTCCTACGAGCAGTACTTC
CASSIALAGGPSYEQYF
>.|TRBD2|TRBV11-2|TRBJ2-1
TGTGCCAGCAGCTTAGGTAGCGGGATCAATGAGCAGTTCTTC
CASSLGSGINEQFF
>.|TRBD1|TRBV5-1|TRBJ2-7
TGCGCCAGCAGCTCGCCCGACAGGGACGAGCAGTACTTC
CASSSPDRDEQYF
>.|.|TRBV9|TRBJ2-5
TGTGCCAGCAGCCCACAAGGGGTCATTCGAGAGACCCAGTACTTC
CASSPQGVIRETQYF
>once|TRBD1|TRBV30|TRBJ1-6
TGTGCCTGGAGCCGCCAGGGGGCCTATAATTCACCCCTCCACTTT
CAWSRQGAYNSPLHF
>.|.|TRBV7-9|TRBJ2-3
TGTGCCAGCAGCTTCGGGTCGCCAGCCCCAGATACGCAGTATTTT
CASSFGSPAPDTQYF
>.|TRBD1|TRBV2|TRBJ1-3
TGTGCCAGCAGAGCCGACAGGGGTCCCGGAAACACCATATATTTT
CASRADRGPGNTIYF